Sequencing of this TCR beta chain was carried out in a study of blood T cell repertoires in COVID-19. Across the study: Sites in the United States, Italy and Spain provided acute and convalescent COVID-19 samples.

CDR3 size: 17 residues. Germline V gene lookup returns CDR1 LGHNA and CDR2 YSLEER. V shed 0 bases, J shed 6 bases, and the junction held 9 bases outside the gene matches. This clone appeared a single time. Study processing details: How many nucleated cells were present was estimated from reference gene primer amplification. Sequencing was performed with immunoSEQ multiplex PCR; in TCRdb, only in-frame clones are kept and a portion is missing. The DNA gave D and trimming, while V, J and clone size come from that table. The data contain 45,000 to 55,000 clones, approximately 82% of them singletons. The V and J genes are TRBV4-3 and TRBJ1-2, with 11 bases aligning to TRBD1. The TCR comes from a human donor in a cohort sampled during active COVID-19. Sequencing used peripheral blood. CDR3 DNA: TGCGCCAGCAGCCAAGAGACAACACGGACAGGGGGCAATGGCTACACCTTC. Translating it yields CASSQETTRTGGNGYTF.